This is a list of T cell receptor beta chains from one sample in a study of cytomegalovirus exposure and HLA in healthy donors. Assay used: immunoSEQ multiplex PCR; TCRdb lists only in-frame clones, some missing. The sample shows about 180,000 clones, over 70% of them seen only once. Input material: PBMCs. Every receptor here comes from a man aged 18 to 35 in good health and CMV-seronegative. Both conserved end residues are part of each CDR3. Each record gives: CDR3 protein, CDR3 DNA, D gene, J gene, clone size, V gene. A D gene is named only where the DNA matches it firmly. Not all rows give a size; the values are once, few, many and, for expanded clones, a class.

CDR3 protein: CASSPGTGGFSGNTIYF
CDR3 DNA: TGTGCCAGCAGCCCCGGGACAGGGGGATTCTCTGGAAACACCATATATTTT
D gene: TRBD1
J gene: TRBJ1-3
clone size: .
V gene: TRBV7-9

CDR3 protein: CASSLSLGGHRYNSPLHF
CDR3 DNA: TGTGCCAGCAGTTTATCGTTAGGGGGCCACCGATATAATTCACCCCTCCACTTT
D gene: TRBD1
J gene: TRBJ1-6
clone size: .
V gene: TRBV27

CDR3 protein: CSALQGSSTDTQYF
CDR3 DNA: TGCAGCGCCCTCCAGGGTTCTAGCACAGATACGCAGTATTTT
D gene: .
J gene: TRBJ2-3
clone size: .
V gene: TRBV29-1

CDR3 protein: CASSPQATSGTIYEQYF
CDR3 DNA: TGTGCCAGCTCACCACAGGCGACTAGCGGGACTATCTACGAGCAGTACTTC
D gene: TRBD2
J gene: TRBJ2-7
clone size: few
V gene: TRBV18

CDR3 protein: CAWSVPQVWSGFGYTF
CDR3 DNA: TGTGCCTGGAGTGTCCCCCAGGTCTGGTCAGGGTTTGGCTACACCTTC
D gene: .
J gene: TRBJ1-2
clone size: few
V gene: TRBV30

CDR3 protein: CASSYRDRMNTEAFF
CDR3 DNA: TGTGCCAGCAGCTACAGGGACAGGATGAACACTGAAGCTTTCTTT
D gene: TRBD1
J gene: TRBJ1-1
clone size: .
V gene: TRBV6-6

CDR3 protein: CASIRGDTGELFF
CDR3 DNA: TGTGCCAGCATCCGGGGGGACACCGGGGAGCTGTTTTTT
D gene: TRBD2
J gene: TRBJ2-2
clone size: .
V gene: TRBV7-6

CDR3 protein: CASGYRDYEQYF
CDR3 DNA: TGTGCTAGTGGGTACAGGGATTACGAGCAGTACTTC
D gene: .
J gene: TRBJ2-7
clone size: .
V gene: TRBV12-5

CDR3 protein: CASSQPHTTDTQYF
CDR3 DNA: TGCGCCAGCAGCCAACCCCACACCACAGATACGCAGTATTTT
D gene: .
J gene: TRBJ2-3
clone size: .
V gene: TRBV5-1

CDR3 protein: CASSTHRGTNEKLFF
CDR3 DNA: TGTGCCAGCAGCACACACAGGGGAACTAATGAAAAACTGTTTTTT
D gene: TRBD1
J gene: TRBJ1-4
clone size: .
V gene: TRBV11-2

CDR3 protein: CASSVEGDNYGYTF
CDR3 DNA: TGTGCCAGCAGCGTAGAGGGGGATAACTATGGCTACACCTTC
D gene: .
J gene: TRBJ1-2
clone size: .
V gene: TRBV9

CDR3 protein: CASSRQGSNYGYTF
CDR3 DNA: TGTGCCAGCAGTCGACAGGGCTCCAACTATGGCTACACCTTC
D gene: TRBD1
J gene: TRBJ1-2
clone size: .
V gene: TRBV6-1

CDR3 protein: CASSQPGQGSEDTQYF
CDR3 DNA: TGTGCCAGCAGCCAACCGGGACAGGGAAGTGAAGATACGCAGTATTTT
D gene: TRBD1
J gene: TRBJ2-3
clone size: .
V gene: TRBV13

CDR3 protein: CASSSTTVNTGELFF
CDR3 DNA: TGCGCCAGCAGCTCGACTACCGTGAACACCGGGGAGCTGTTTTTT
D gene: .
J gene: TRBJ2-2
clone size: .
V gene: TRBV4-3

CDR3 protein: CASSLEVRDTQYF
CDR3 DNA: TGTGCCAGCAGCTTAGAAGTACGGGATACGCAGTATTTT
D gene: .
J gene: TRBJ2-3
clone size: .
V gene: TRBV11-3

CDR3 protein: CASSLGQGGNTEAFF
CDR3 DNA: TGTGCCAGTAGTCTAGGACAGGGAGGGAACACTGAAGCTTTCTTT
D gene: TRBD1
J gene: TRBJ1-1
clone size: .
V gene: TRBV19

CDR3 protein: CASSPPGGVNTEVFF
CDR3 DNA: TGTGCCAGCAGCCCACCAGGGGGAGTGAACACTGAAGTTTTCTTT
D gene: TRBD1
J gene: TRBJ1-1
clone size: .
V gene: TRBV5-4

CDR3 protein: CASSLGGGSYGNTIYF
CDR3 DNA: TGTGCCAGCAGCTTAGGAGGGGGCTCCTATGGAAACACCATATATTTT
D gene: TRBD1
J gene: TRBJ1-3
clone size: .
V gene: TRBV7-2

CDR3 protein: CASSPSGATGGEQFF
CDR3 DNA: TGCGCCAGCAGCCCCTCGGGAGCGACGGGTGGAGAGCAGTTCTTC
D gene: .
J gene: TRBJ2-1
clone size: .
V gene: TRBV4-3

CDR3 protein: CASSPRQGLVDTQYF
CDR3 DNA: TGTGCCAGCAGTCCTCGGCAGGGGCTGGTAGATACGCAGTATTTT
D gene: .
J gene: TRBJ2-3
clone size: .
V gene: TRBV27

CDR3 protein: CASSEKSQGWELFF
CDR3 DNA: TGTGCCAGCAGTGAGAAATCCCAGGGGTGGGAGCTGTTTTTT
D gene: .
J gene: TRBJ2-2
clone size: .
V gene: TRBV2

CDR3 protein: CASSLPGNEKLFF
CDR3 DNA: TGCGCCAGCAGCTTGCCGGGAAATGAAAAACTGTTTTTT
D gene: .
J gene: TRBJ1-4
clone size: .
V gene: TRBV5-1

CDR3 protein: CASSLQGTLFNSPLHF
CDR3 DNA: TGTGCCAGCAGCTTACAGGGGACGTTATTTAATTCACCCCTCCACTTT
D gene: .
J gene: TRBJ1-6
clone size: .
V gene: TRBV11-2

CDR3 protein: CASSPRTGLEAFF
CDR3 DNA: TGTGCCAGCAGTCCCAGGACAGGGCTTGAAGCTTTCTTT
D gene: TRBD1
J gene: TRBJ1-1
clone size: .
V gene: TRBV6-4

CDR3 protein: CASSGGLGTVPNEQYF
CDR3 DNA: TGTGCCAGCAGCGGGGGGCTCGGGACAGTCCCCAACGAGCAGTACTTC
D gene: .
J gene: TRBJ2-7
clone size: .
V gene: TRBV7-8

CDR3 protein: CASSSLRYGYTF
CDR3 DNA: TGTGCCAGCAGCTCCCTTCGCTATGGCTACACCTTC
D gene: .
J gene: TRBJ1-2
clone size: once
V gene: TRBV11-2

CDR3 protein: CASSGRTGALNTEAFF
CDR3 DNA: TGTGCCAGCAGCGGGCGGACAGGAGCTTTGAACACTGAAGCTTTCTTT
D gene: TRBD1
J gene: TRBJ1-1
clone size: .
V gene: TRBV14

CDR3 protein: CASSYPPSGELFF
CDR3 DNA: TGTGCCAGCAGTTACCCCCCGTCCGGGGAGCTGTTTTTT
D gene: .
J gene: TRBJ2-2
clone size: .
V gene: TRBV6-6

CDR3 protein: CASSASGRADTQYF
CDR3 DNA: TGTGCCAGCAGCGCCAGCGGGAGGGCGGATACGCAGTATTTT
D gene: TRBD2
J gene: TRBJ2-3
clone size: once
V gene: TRBV9

CDR3 protein: CASSEVVRQGIYEQYF
CDR3 DNA: TGTGCCAGCAGTGAGGTAGTGCGGCAGGGAATCTACGAGCAGTACTTC
D gene: .
J gene: TRBJ2-7
clone size: few
V gene: TRBV2